These T cell receptor beta chains were read from a single sample in a study of T cell responses to AZD1222 COVID-19 vaccine. Sequencing was performed with immunoSEQ multiplex PCR; in TCRdb, only in-frame clones are kept and a portion is missing. The sample shows tens of thousands of clones, about 90% of them seen only once. Sample: peripheral blood, taken on day 0 of MenACWY control vaccination. These receptors were obtained from an adult in good health. The CDR3 runs from the conserved cysteine through the conserved F or W. The D gene is left open where the match is weak. Expanded clones are given a class, and other clones once, few, many or no size at all.

>TRBJ2-5|.|TRBV7-2|.
CASSFSFRQETQYF
TGTGCCAGCAGCTTCTCTTTTCGGCAAGAGACCCAGTACTTC
>TRBJ2-5|TRBD2|TRBV6-5|.
CASSSKAGQLQETQYF
TGTGCCAGCAGTTCAAAAGCGGGGCAGCTGCAAGAGACCCAGTACTTC
>TRBJ1-6|TRBD1|TRBV19|.
CASSIARPGQGFNYNSPLHF
TGTGCCAGTAGTATCGCCCGTCCGGGACAGGGATTTAATTATAATTCACCCCTCCACTTT
>TRBJ2-3|.|TRBV18|few
CASSNRGLGGTDTQYF
TGTGCCAGCTCAAACCGTGGACTGGGCGGCACAGATACGCAGTATTTT
>TRBJ1-4|TRBD1|TRBV6-5|.
CASSWDSSNEKLFF
TGTGCCAGCAGTTGGGACAGTAGTAATGAAAAACTGTTTTTT
>TRBJ2-5|.|TRBV12-3/TRBV12-4|.
CATSVGEYETQYF
TGTGCCACCTCCGTCGGAGAATATGAGACCCAGTACTTC
>TRBJ2-5|TRBD2|TRBV19|.
CASSPGRGTQYF
TGTGCCAGTAGCCCCGGGAGGGGGACCCAGTACTTC
>TRBJ1-1|.|TRBV19|.
CASSEGRGGSPEAFF
TGTGCCAGTAGTGAAGGACGTGGGGGGAGCCCTGAAGCTTTCTTT
>TRBJ1-2|.|TRBV2|.
CASSPRGGRGYTF
TGTGCCAGCAGTCCCCGGGGCGGGAGGGGCTACACCTTC
>TRBJ1-5|.|TRBV6-5|.
CASKSGPAQPQHF
TGTGCCAGCAAATCAGGGCCGGCTCAGCCCCAGCATTTT
>TRBJ1-2|.|TRBV3-1/TRBV3-2|.
CASSSGGVSNYTF
TGTGCCAGCAGCTCAGGAGGGGTATCCAACTACACCTTC
>TRBJ2-2|TRBD1|TRBV14|.
CASSLTGAATGELFF
TGTGCCAGCAGCCTCACAGGGGCAGCGACCGGGGAGCTGTTTTTT
>TRBJ1-5|.|TRBV5-8|.
CASSLVVGGNQPQHF
TGTGCCAGCAGCTTGGTAGTAGGCGGGAATCAGCCCCAGCATTTT
>TRBJ1-5|.|TRBV19|.
CASSPEGGYSNQPQHF
TGTGCCAGTAGTCCCGAAGGTGGGTATAGCAATCAGCCCCAGCATTTT
>TRBJ1-2|.|TRBV3-1/TRBV3-2|.
CASSQGNYGYTF
TGTGCCAGCAGCCAGGGTAACTATGGCTACACCTTC
>TRBJ2-1|.|TRBV28|.
CASTLSGIYNEQFF
TGTGCCAGCACCCTGAGCGGAATATACAATGAGCAGTTCTTC
>TRBJ2-3|TRBD1|TRBV5-1|.
CASSYGTGSDTQYF
TGCGCCAGCAGCTATGGGACAGGGTCAGATACGCAGTATTTT
>TRBJ1-2|.|TRBV28|.
CASSLGLGYTF
TGTGCCAGCAGTTTGGGCCTTGGCTACACCTTC
>TRBJ2-3|.|TRBV9|.
CASSVGQTSTDTQYF
TGTGCCAGCAGCGTAGGGCAGACCAGCACAGATACGCAGTATTTT
>TRBJ1-4|.|TRBV2|.
CASKLTGLGWEKLFF
TGTGCCAGCAAGCTAACAGGATTGGGGTGGGAAAAACTGTTTTTT
>TRBJ2-3|.|TRBV18|.
CASSPLRITDTQYF
TGTGCCAGCTCACCATTGCGAATCACAGATACGCAGTATTTT
>TRBJ2-2|.|TRBV28|.
CASSGGGQSTGELFF
TGTGCCAGCAGTGGGGGGGGACAGTCCACCGGGGAGCTGTTTTTT
>TRBJ2-7|TRBD2|TRBV6-1|.
CASSEGSGGLLSYEQYF
TGTGCCAGCAGTGAAGGGAGCGGGGGGCTTCTGTCCTACGAGCAGTACTTC
>TRBJ1-1|.|TRBV28|.
CASSRFETALEAFF
TGTGCCAGCAGTCGATTCGAGACCGCGCTCGAAGCTTTCTTT
>TRBJ1-2|.|TRBV5-1|.
CASSLGAEYGYTF
TGCGCCAGCAGCTTGGGTGCTGAATATGGCTACACCTTC
>TRBJ1-4|.|TRBV29-1|.
CSVPEGATNEKLFF
TGCAGCGTCCCTGAAGGCGCAACTAATGAAAAACTGTTTTTT
>TRBJ1-5|.|TRBV18|.
CASSGLKDQPQHF
TGTGCCAGCTCAGGACTCAAGGATCAGCCCCAGCATTTT
>TRBJ2-7|.|TRBV29-1|.
CSAGGAGTTYEQYF
TGCAGCGCTGGGGGGGCCGGGACAACCTACGAGCAGTACTTC
>TRBJ2-3|.|TRBV11-3|.
CASSPSGVITDTQYF
TGTGCCAGCAGCCCATCGGGGGTGATCACAGATACGCAGTATTTT
>TRBJ2-1|TRBD2|TRBV28|.
CATMREYPYNEQFF
TGTGCCACCATGCGGGAGTACCCCTACAATGAGCAGTTCTTC
>TRBJ1-5|.|TRBV7-8|once
CASSLAYSAHLSDNQPQHF
TGTGCCAGCAGCTTAGCGTACAGTGCCCACCTCAGTGACAATCAGCCCCAGCATTTT
>TRBJ2-5|TRBD1|TRBV7-9|.
CASSQGQVQEAQYF
TGTGCCAGCAGCCAAGGACAGGTCCAAGAGGCCCAGTACTTC
>TRBJ1-2|TRBD1|TRBV6-5|.
CASSPLGQGHYGYTF
TGTGCCAGCAGTCCACTCGGACAGGGACACTATGGCTACACCTTC
>TRBJ2-3|.|TRBV5-1|.
CASSYRGFDTQYF
TGCGCCAGCAGTTATCGGGGTTTTGATACGCAGTATTTT
>TRBJ2-3|.|TRBV4-3|.
CASSPGTGRSDTQYF
TGCGCCAGCAGCCCGGGAACAGGACGGTCAGATACGCAGTATTTT
>TRBJ2-3|.|TRBV7-3|.
CASSLYGTDTQYF
TGTGCCAGCAGCTTATACGGCACAGATACGCAGTATTTT
>TRBJ1-2|.|TRBV5-1|.
CASSWDIANYGYTF
TGCGCCAGCAGCTGGGACATAGCTAACTATGGCTACACCTTC
>TRBJ2-7|.|TRBV18|.
CASSKTDYEQYF
TGTGCCAGCTCAAAGACAGACTACGAGCAGTACTTC
>TRBJ1-6|TRBD1|TRBV27|few
CASSFKAGGSPLHF
TGTGCCAGCAGTTTCAAAGCAGGGGGCTCACCCCTCCACTTT
>TRBJ1-1|.|TRBV6-1|.
CASSELTGPTEAFF
TGTGCCAGCAGTGAACTGACAGGCCCGACTGAAGCTTTCTTT
>TRBJ2-1|TRBD2|TRBV5-6|.
CASSWGGAGAYNEQFF
TGTGCCAGCAGCTGGGGCGGAGCGGGGGCCTACAATGAGCAGTTCTTC
>TRBJ2-7|TRBD1|TRBV11-2|.
CASSLGRRTGIYEQYF
TGTGCCAGCAGCTTGGGCCGGCGGACAGGGATCTACGAGCAGTACTTC
>TRBJ2-1|.|TRBV6-5|.
CASSYGIRFEQFF
TGTGCCAGCAGTTATGGCATCAGGTTCGAGCAGTTCTTC
>TRBJ1-2|.|TRBV3-1/TRBV3-2|once
CASSQDPGSYGYTF
TGTGCCAGCAGCCAAGATCCAGGGAGCTATGGCTACACCTTC
>TRBJ1-2|.|TRBV15|.
CATSRGGGYGYTF
TGTGCCACCAGCAGAGGTGGCGGATATGGCTACACCTTC
>TRBJ2-7|.|TRBV28|.
CASSLVRGSYEQYF
TGTGCCAGCAGTTTGGTGAGGGGTTCCTACGAGCAGTACTTC
>TRBJ1-6|TRBD1|TRBV7-2|few
CASRSDRMSSYNSPLHF
TGTGCCAGCAGATCGGACAGGATGAGCTCCTATAATTCACCCCTCCACTTT
>TRBJ1-2|.|TRBV3-1/TRBV3-2|.
CASSQGTAYGYTF
TGTGCCAGCAGCCAAGGGACCGCCTATGGCTACACCTTC
>TRBJ2-7|.|TRBV7-8|.
CASSLARGEQYF
TGTGCCAGCAGCTTAGCGAGGGGCGAGCAGTACTTC
>TRBJ1-3|.|TRBV5-6|.
CASSLYGGGNTIYF
TGTGCCAGCAGCTTGTATGGGGGAGGAAACACCATATATTTT
>TRBJ1-5|TRBD1|TRBV6-5|.
CASSWDRGVDQPQHF
TGTGCCAGCAGTTGGGACAGGGGTGTTGATCAGCCCCAGCATTTT
>TRBJ1-1|.|TRBV20-1|.
CSATGASEAFF
TGCAGTGCTACAGGGGCATCTGAAGCTTTCTTT
>TRBJ2-5|.|TRBV14|.
CASSQPTRGETQYF
TGTGCCAGCAGCCAGCCCACTAGGGGAGAGACCCAGTACTTC
>TRBJ1-2|.|TRBV18|.
CASSPSKGYGGYTF
TGTGCCAGCTCACCCAGCAAGGGTTATGGTGGCTACACCTTC
>TRBJ1-6|TRBD1|TRBV5-1|.
CASSGGRGRAGNSPLHF
TGCGCCAGCAGCGGCGGCAGGGGGCGCGCAGGAAATTCACCCCTCCACTTT
>TRBJ2-1|TRBD2|TRBV6-5|once
CASMPSGYNEQFF
TGTGCCAGCATGCCTAGCGGCTACAATGAGCAGTTCTTC
>TRBJ1-2|TRBD1|TRBV19|.
CASSTWTGGAYGYTF
TGTGCCAGTAGTACGTGGACAGGGGGCGCGTATGGCTACACCTTC
>TRBJ1-1|TRBD1|TRBV7-8|.
CASSSTGGDTEAFF
TGTGCCAGCAGCTCGACAGGGGGGGACACTGAAGCTTTCTTT
>TRBJ2-7|.|TRBV19|few
CASSIDADTAYEQYF
TGTGCCAGTAGTATAGACGCTGACACAGCCTACGAGCAGTACTTC
>TRBJ2-1|TRBD2|TRBV10-1|.
CASSEASGGLSYNEQFF
TGCGCCAGCAGTGAGGCTAGCGGGGGCCTCTCCTACAATGAGCAGTTCTTC